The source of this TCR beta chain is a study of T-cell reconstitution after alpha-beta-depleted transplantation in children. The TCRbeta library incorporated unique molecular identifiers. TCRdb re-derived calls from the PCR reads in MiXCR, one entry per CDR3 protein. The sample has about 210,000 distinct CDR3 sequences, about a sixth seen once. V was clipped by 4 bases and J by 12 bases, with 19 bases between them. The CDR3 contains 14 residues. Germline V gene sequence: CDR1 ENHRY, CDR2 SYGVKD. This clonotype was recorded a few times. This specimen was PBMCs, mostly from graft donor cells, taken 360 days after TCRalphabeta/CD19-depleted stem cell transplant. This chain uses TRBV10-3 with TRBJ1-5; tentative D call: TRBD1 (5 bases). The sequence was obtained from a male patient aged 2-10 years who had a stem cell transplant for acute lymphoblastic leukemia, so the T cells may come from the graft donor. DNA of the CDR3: TGTGCCATCAGTGGGCAGGGAGAGGGAGAACTCCAGCATTTT. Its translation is CAISGQGEGELQHF.